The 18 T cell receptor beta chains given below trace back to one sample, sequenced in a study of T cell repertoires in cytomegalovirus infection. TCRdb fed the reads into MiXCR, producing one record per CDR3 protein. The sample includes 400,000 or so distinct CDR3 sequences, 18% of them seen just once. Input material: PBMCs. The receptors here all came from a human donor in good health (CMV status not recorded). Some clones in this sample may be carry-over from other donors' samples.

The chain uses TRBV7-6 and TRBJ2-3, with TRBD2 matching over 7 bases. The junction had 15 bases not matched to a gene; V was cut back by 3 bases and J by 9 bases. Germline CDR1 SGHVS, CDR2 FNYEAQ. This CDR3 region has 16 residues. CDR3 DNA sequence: TGTGCCAGCAGCTTGAATGCGGGGGAGGCGGGTGAGACGCAGTATTTT. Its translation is CASSLNAGEAGETQYF.

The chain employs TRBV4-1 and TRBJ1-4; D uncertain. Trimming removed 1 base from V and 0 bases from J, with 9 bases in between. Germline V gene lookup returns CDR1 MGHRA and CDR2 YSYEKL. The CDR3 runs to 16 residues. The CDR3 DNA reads TGCGCCAGCAGCCAAGGTCAGGAGCCAACTAATGAAAAACTGTTTTTT. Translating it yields CASSQGQEPTNEKLFF.

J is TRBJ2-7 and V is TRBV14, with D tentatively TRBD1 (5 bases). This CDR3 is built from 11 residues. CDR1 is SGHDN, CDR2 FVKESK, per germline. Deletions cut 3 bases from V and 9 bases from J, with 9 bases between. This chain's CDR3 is CASSQGLGQYF. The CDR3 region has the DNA TGTGCCAGCAGCCAGGGGCTAGGGCAGTACTTC.

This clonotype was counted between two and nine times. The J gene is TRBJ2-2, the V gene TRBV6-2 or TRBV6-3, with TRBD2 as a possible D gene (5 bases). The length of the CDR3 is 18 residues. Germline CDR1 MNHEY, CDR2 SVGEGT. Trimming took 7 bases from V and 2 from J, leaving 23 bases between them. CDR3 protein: CASTRPEGVPPNTGELFF. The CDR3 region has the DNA TGTGCCAGCACCCGCCCCGAGGGTGTACCGCCAAACACCGGGGAGCTGTTTTTT.

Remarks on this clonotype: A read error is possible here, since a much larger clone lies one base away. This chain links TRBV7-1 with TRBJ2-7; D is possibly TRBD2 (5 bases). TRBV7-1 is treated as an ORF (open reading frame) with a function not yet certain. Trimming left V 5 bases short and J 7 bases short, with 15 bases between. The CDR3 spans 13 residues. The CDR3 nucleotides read TGTGCCAGCAGCCGGCCCCGGGATGTTGAGCAGTACTTC. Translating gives CASSRPRDVEQYF.

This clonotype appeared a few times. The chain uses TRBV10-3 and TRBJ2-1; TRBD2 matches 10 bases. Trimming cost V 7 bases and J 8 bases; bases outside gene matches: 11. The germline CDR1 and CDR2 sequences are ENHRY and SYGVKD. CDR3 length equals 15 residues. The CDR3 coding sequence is TGTGCCATCAAGGGCCAGCGGGGGGGCCGGGATGAGCAGTTCTTC. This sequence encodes CAIKGQRGGRDEQFF.

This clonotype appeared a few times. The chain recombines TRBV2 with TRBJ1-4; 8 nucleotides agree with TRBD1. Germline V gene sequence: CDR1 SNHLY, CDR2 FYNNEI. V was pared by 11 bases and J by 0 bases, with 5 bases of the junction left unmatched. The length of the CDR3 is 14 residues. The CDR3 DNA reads TGTGCCTGCGGACAGGGAGCAACTAATGAAAAACTGTTTTTT. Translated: CACGQGATNEKLFF.

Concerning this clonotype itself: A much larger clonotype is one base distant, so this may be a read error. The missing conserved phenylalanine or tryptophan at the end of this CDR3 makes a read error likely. The CDR3 here is CASSEQGLPQHL. The CDR3 nucleotides read TGTGCCAGTAGTGAACAGGGCCTGCCCCAGCATTTG. This chain joins TRBV19 and TRBJ1-5; D is possibly TRBD1 (6 bases). V gave up 5 bases and J gave up 9 bases, with 11 bases separating them. This CDR3 contains 12 residues. CDR1 and CDR2 from the germline V gene are LNHDA and SQIVND (reference sequence).

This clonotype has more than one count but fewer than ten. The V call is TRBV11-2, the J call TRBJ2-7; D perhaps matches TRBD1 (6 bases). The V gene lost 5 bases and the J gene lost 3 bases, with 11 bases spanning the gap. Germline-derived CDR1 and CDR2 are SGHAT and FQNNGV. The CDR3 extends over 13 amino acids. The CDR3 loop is CASSPGTYYEQYF. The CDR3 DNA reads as TGTGCCAGCAGCCCGGGGACATACTACGAGCAGTACTTC.

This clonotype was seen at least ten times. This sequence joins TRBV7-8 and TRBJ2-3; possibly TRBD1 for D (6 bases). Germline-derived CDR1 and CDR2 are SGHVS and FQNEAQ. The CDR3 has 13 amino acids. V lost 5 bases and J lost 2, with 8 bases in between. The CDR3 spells CASSRDNTDTQYF. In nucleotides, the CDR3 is TGTGCCAGCAGCAGGGACAACACAGATACGCAGTATTTT.

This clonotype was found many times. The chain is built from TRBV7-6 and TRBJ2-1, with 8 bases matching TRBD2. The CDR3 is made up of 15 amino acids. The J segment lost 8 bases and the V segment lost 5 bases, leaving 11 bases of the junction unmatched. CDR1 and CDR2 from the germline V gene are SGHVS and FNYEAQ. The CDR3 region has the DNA TGTGCCAGCAGCCGAAATAGCGGGATATTCTATGAGCAGTTCTTC. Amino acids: CASSRNSGIFYEQFF.

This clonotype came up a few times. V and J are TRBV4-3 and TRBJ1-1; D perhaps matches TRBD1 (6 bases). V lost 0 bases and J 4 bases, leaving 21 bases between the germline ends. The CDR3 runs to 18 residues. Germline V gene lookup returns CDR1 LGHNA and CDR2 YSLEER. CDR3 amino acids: CASSQDGDILGPRTEAFF. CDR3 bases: TGCGCCAGCAGCCAAGATGGGGACATTTTGGGACCGCGCACTGAAGCTTTCTTT.

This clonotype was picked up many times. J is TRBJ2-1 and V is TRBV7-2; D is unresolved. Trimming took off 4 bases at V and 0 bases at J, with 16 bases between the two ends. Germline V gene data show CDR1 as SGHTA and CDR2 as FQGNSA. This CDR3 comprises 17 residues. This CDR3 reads CASSSPLGGSSYNEQFF. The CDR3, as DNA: TGTGCCAGCAGCTCCCCCCTGGGCGGTAGCTCCTACAATGAGCAGTTCTTC.

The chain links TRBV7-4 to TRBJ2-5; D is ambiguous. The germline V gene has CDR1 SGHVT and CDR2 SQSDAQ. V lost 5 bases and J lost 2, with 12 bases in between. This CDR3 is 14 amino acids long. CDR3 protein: CASSILTQQETQYF. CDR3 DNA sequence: TGTGCCAGCAGCATCCTGACACAGCAAGAGACCCAGTACTTC.

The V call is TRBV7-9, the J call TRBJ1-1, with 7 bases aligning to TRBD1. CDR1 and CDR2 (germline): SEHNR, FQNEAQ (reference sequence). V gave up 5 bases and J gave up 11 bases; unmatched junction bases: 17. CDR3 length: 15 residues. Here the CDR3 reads CASSLGQARETWAFF. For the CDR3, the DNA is TGTGCCAGCAGCCTTGGACAGGCAAGGGAGACTTGGGCTTTCTTT.

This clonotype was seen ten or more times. The CDR3, as DNA: TGTGCCAGCAGTTACTCGAGGGAGGCTTTCTCTGGAAACACCATATATTTT. It encodes CASSYSREAFSGNTIYF. The J gene is TRBJ1-3, the V gene TRBV6-5; D is unresolved. CDR1 and CDR2 (germline): MNHEY, SVGAGI. The CDR3 is made up of 17 amino acids. The germline V and J ends were trimmed by 0 bases and 0 bases, with 12 bases remaining between them.

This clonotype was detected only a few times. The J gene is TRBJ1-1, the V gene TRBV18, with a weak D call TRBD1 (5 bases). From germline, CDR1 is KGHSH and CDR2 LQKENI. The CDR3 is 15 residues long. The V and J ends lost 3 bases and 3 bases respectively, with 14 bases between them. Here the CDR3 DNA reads TGTGCCAGCTCACCCCCTTGGGGGAGGGACACTGAAGCTTTCTTT. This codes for CASSPPWGRDTEAFF.

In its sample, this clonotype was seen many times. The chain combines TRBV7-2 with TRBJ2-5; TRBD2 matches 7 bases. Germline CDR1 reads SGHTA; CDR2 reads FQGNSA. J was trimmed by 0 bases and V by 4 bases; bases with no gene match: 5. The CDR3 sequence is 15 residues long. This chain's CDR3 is CASSYQRGHQETQYF. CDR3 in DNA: TGTGCCAGCAGCTACCAGCGGGGCCACCAAGAGACCCAGTACTTC. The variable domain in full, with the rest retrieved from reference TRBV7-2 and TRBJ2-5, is GAGVSQSPSNKVTEKGKDVELRCDPISGHTALYWYRQSLGQGLEFLIYFQGNSAPDKSGLPSDRFSAERTGGSVSTLTIQRTQQEDSAVYLCASSYQRGHQETQYFGPGTRLLVL.